A single T cell receptor beta chain is shown here with its context. The target of this receptor is not known. The input lacks base qualities; no much larger clone sits a single base away. This sample was taken from a study of cytomegalovirus exposure and HLA in healthy donors (dated by TCRdb to 2016 to 2017). For the wider study: An earlier analysis of roughly 500 of the donors reported 250 to 300 Gb of sequence data and approximately 110 million unique TCR beta sequences from 150 million to 200 million T cells. Approximately 310 gigabases of sequencing data and approximately 92 million unique TCR sequences made up an early release that covered over 550 HLA-typed donors. Of the 398 genotyped donors, more than 75% were placed in the genetic ancestry cluster associated with self-reported Caucasian donors. The aim of the study was to test whether cataloging public T cell receptors could identify signatures of past pathogen exposure. Using immunosequencing, the study profiled T cell repertoires from about 620 subjects and related those repertoires to cytomegalovirus serostatus. Along with the roughly 700-subject first cohort, a separate validation cohort of over a hundred different subjects was used. High-throughput TCR immunosequencing, statistical association of individual TCRs with disease status, and machine learning were combined to predict cytomegalovirus infection status. A later analysis re-examined previously published TCR beta repertoires from roughly 650 donors and added high-resolution HLA genotyping to investigate patterns of TCR occurrence. In the later analysis, no new phenotypic data were used to find candidate immune exposures; instead, reliance was placed on TCR beta sequences and their occurrence across donors. In an earlier analysis of 587 of the donors, high-throughput TCR beta sequencing was used to judge whether each TCR beta V gene segment behaved as functional or pseudogenic. Donor age, sex, ethnicity and CMV serostatus were collected together with the repertoire data. A later genetic analysis took genome-wide SNP genotypes for about three fifths of the 666 donors and used that subset as a discovery cohort. Every repertoire in the discovery cohort had been generated on one and the same sequencing platform. Both class I and class II loci were covered by HLA typing, at four-digit resolution. The number of donors typed differed by locus, with roughly 620-630 for A, B, C, DRB1 and DQB1, roughly 550 for DQA1, over 600 for DPA1, and about 450 for DPB1. About five DR-DQ haplotypes were handled as single units for association and clustering because linkage in the cohort was strong. Across around 400 genotyped donors of the cohort, an average of about 240,000 unique TCR beta nucleotide sequences per donor were sequenced, and roughly 18% of those sequences were non-productive. What the work shows at the level of the full study, not this receptor alone: Most TCR sequences were observed very rarely across donors, whereas some public TCRs were present in many individuals. Correlated functional status among segregating V segments might be attributable to linkage disequilibrium, but an unknown experimental factor could not be ruled out. It was suggested by the authors that the approach could potentially be generalized to other disease states and immunological phenotypes. At a false discovery rate of 0.05, a later analysis linked some 17,000 TCR beta sequences to specific HLA alleles. Roughly 17 rarely observed V segments, including chromosome 9 orphons, were excluded from the earlier analysis of approximately 500 of the donors because counts were too low. According to a later analysis, TCR association rates differed among HLA loci, with DRB1 alleles showing the most associated TCRs and HLA-C alleles showing the fewest. Assigning TCR associations to individual alleles was difficult when HLA alleles, especially DR and DQ, strongly co-occurred. Several of the top co-occurrence clusters appeared to be linked to parvovirus B19, influenza, CMV and Epstein-Barr virus, according to a later analysis. An association between a missense DCLRE1C variant and V-gene and J-gene trimming of TCR beta chains was found in a later genetic analysis and replicated in an independent cohort. The classifier was reported to diagnose cytomegalovirus status with high specificity and sensitivity in both the original cohort and the validation cohort. In this cohort, only TCR beta chains were sequenced, and detectable features were limited by the absence of alpha or paired-chain data. In a later analysis, most CMV-associated TCR beta chains were found to appear HLA-restricted, with HLA associations seemingly driven largely by CMV exposure. Broadly in line with IMGT annotations, most TCR beta V segments showed up in productive rearrangements about 90% or about 30% of the time in an earlier analysis of some 590 of the donors. A cluster of highly shared sequence variants was judged likely to represent a technical artifact of the sequencing pipeline. Some IMGT-functional V segments, including TRBV6-2 and TRBV6-3, could not be distinguished by the 87-base-pair reads and were therefore excluded. Three of the identified cytomegalovirus-associated TCR beta chains were confirmed in vitro to be specific for cytomegalovirus antigens. Compared with equally common non-associated chains, HLA-associated TCR beta chains in a later analysis were more clonally expanded and had lower generation probabilities. In a later genetic analysis, fewer N-insertions in productive TCRs were reported among donors in an Asian-associated ancestry cluster than the roughly 640-donor mean. Sequencing depth was assumed to be roughly uniform across donors in the presence/absence analyses, though that assumption may not hold. A further reported finding was that TCR beta sequences accurately predicted the HLA-A and HLA-B alleles for most subjects in the first cohort. Because HLA typing was unavailable for some donors at each locus, only the typed subset was used in association tests. A total of roughly 160 TCR beta chains were listed by the study as associated with cytomegalovirus. For the cohort, immune exposure information was limited to CMV serostatus.

Library creation used the immunoSEQ multiplex PCR assay. For the multiplex PCR, a mixture combining 60 forward primers for TCR Vbeta segments and 13 reverse primers for TCR Jbeta segments was used. The CDR3 region of rearranged TCR beta genes was amplified from genomic DNA by a multiplex PCR assay. Amplified TCR beta libraries were sequenced as 87-base-pair reads on the Illumina HiSeq System. The authors' analysis ran thus. Across the 666 repertoires, a later analysis counted tens of millions of unique TCR beta chains, approximately 12 million of which were shared by at least two donors. Raw reads were error-corrected and collapsed into unique sequences by a nearest-neighbor algorithm in which closely related sequences were merged to remove PCR and sequencing errors. To assign V, D and J gene segments, CDR3 sequences were aligned to IMGT reference sequences. Each retained sequence needed at least a six-nucleotide match to both a V gene segment and a J gene segment. Rearrangements were classified as productive when the CDR3 lacked stop codons and remained in frame with V and J, and all other rearrangements were classified as non-productive. CDR3 was defined according to IMGT convention as the region running from the second conserved V-encoded cysteine to the conserved J-encoded phenylalanine. The earlier analysis of about 500 of the donors excluded sequences that lacked an unambiguous match to a single V gene segment. In an earlier analysis of approximately 590 of the donors, a V segment was called functional when productive rearrangements were above 56.7%, and segregating when the standard deviation between donors exceeded 5%. A statistical classification framework was developed to diagnose cytomegalovirus status using the catalog of TCR beta chain sequences. In a later analysis, V and J genes were assigned by comparing TCR nucleotide sequences against IMGT/GENE-DB human TR gene sequences. In a later analysis, CDR3 sequences and most-parsimonious VDJ recombination scenarios were assigned using the TCRdist pipeline. In a later analysis, each TCR beta chain was defined by its CDR3 amino acid sequence together with its V-gene family, and reads without a unique V-gene family were excluded. A later analysis removed 592 highly shared, low-generation-probability nucleotide sequences to deal with suspected cross-contamination and a sequencing artifact. In a later analysis, a clonal expansion index was calculated for each public chain from normalized within-repertoire ranks of inferred template counts. Generation probabilities in a later analysis came from a VDJ recombination model fitted to out-of-frame rearrangements, and those results were checked against IGoR. In a later analysis, hypergeometric tests were used to score TCR-TCR, TCR-HLA and TCR-CMV co-occurrence, with a repertoire-size bias correction applied to TCR pairs. To estimate false discovery rates, a later analysis permuted the HLA or CMV assignments 20 times. In a later analysis, co-occurring TCRs were grouped using DBSCAN, and TCRdist sequence similarity was added for clustering within HLA-allele-positive subsets. For co-occurrence clustering, repertoires with fewer than 30,000 or more than 120,000 public chains were excluded, along with five repertoires with anomalous nucleotide sharing. The clones in this table, taken by TCRdb from immuneACCESS, are in-frame only. Not every clone is retained; where verified, under half of the shortfall comes from an unresolved V gene, and the cause of the rest is unknown. V and J calls plus clone size are reproduced from that table; the DNA served to infer D and trimming. Across this sample there are around 210,000 clones, with more than 75% seen only once. The ten largest account for around 0.22% of the sample.

The cohort consisted of approximately 690 healthy bone marrow donors. At the time of sampling, every cohort member was nominally healthy, though immune exposures that went unrecorded were likely present. The donor tested CMV seronegative and was one of the 352 seronegative cohort members. A peripheral blood sample was collected from each donor, and TCR beta sequencing was performed on peripheral blood mononuclear cells. Genomic DNA was extracted from the blood cell samples with the Qiagen DNeasy Blood Extraction Kit. Per the germline V gene, SGHDT is the CDR1 and YYEEEE is the CDR2. The CDR3 covers 12 residues, taking in both the cysteine and the phenylalanine. The only DNA kept is the CDR3, 36 bases in frame from the first base. The V end loses 4 bases and the J end loses 5 bases, and a stretch of 9 bases separates them.

Source material: PBMCs. The TCR comes from a girl aged 2 to 10 in good health and CMV-seronegative. The V and J genes are TRBV5-6 and TRBJ2-5, and TRBD2 may be the D gene, going by 6 matching bases. The sequenced DNA: TGTGCCAGCAGCCGAGGGAGGGAGACCCAGTACTTC. The translation is CASSRGRETQYF.